This TCR beta chain was captured by sequencing in a study of cytomegalovirus exposure and HLA in healthy donors. Vbeta (60) and Jbeta (13) primers were used in the PCR. This table comes from immunoSEQ multiplex PCR, and its TCRdb copy is limited to in-frame clones, with some not included. The table includes about 160,000 clones, less than 90% detected once. The CDR3 totals 13 residues. The ends were cut back, 11 bases at V and 6 bases at J, with 17 bases in the middle. Germline V gene lookup returns CDR1 ENHRY and CDR2 SYGVKD. The TCR comes from a young man in good health and CMV-seronegative. The sample comprised PBMCs. The chain is built from TRBV10-3 and TRBJ1-3; maybe TRBD1 (5 bases). The DNA for the CDR3 is TGTGCCGTGCACCAGGGAAAGGAAAACACCATATATTTT. It specifies CAVHQGKENTIYF.